The 27 T cell receptor beta chains given below trace back to one sample, sequenced in a study of T cell changes during pregnancy in multiple sclerosis. TCRdb's table, derived via immunoSEQ multiplex PCR, lists solely in-frame clones and lacks some. The sample shows about 59,000 clones, around 93% of them seen only once. The sequencing here drew on CD4+ T cells from peripheral blood mononuclear cells, taken before pregnancy. The receptor source for this set is a female donor with multiple sclerosis, enrolled in a pregnancy study.

The chain combines TRBV6-6 with TRBJ2-3; 7 bases agree with TRBD1. This CDR3 region has 16 residues. CDR1 MNHNY and CDR2 SVGAGI come from the germline V gene (reference sequence). Trimming removed 0 bases from V and 0 bases from J; junction bases left unmatched: 3. The CDR3 DNA is TGTGCCAGCAGTTACTCGTTGACAGGGAGCACAGATACGCAGTATTTT. It specifies CASSYSLTGSTDTQYF.

The chain links TRBV27 to TRBJ2-1, with a tentative D call TRBD1 (6 bases). The CDR3 loop spans 15 amino acids. Germline V gives CDR1 MNHEY, CDR2 SMNVEV (reference sequence). With 3 bases removed from V and 4 bases from J, the gap between germline ends came to 13 bases. The CDR3 sequence is CASSFLGQRYNEQFF. The CDR3 region has the DNA TGTGCCAGCAGTTTCCTTGGACAGCGGTACAATGAGCAGTTCTTC.

V and J are TRBV28 and TRBJ2-7; 7 bases fit TRBD2. The CDR3 is 15 amino acids. The germline V gene has CDR1 MDHEN and CDR2 SYDVKM. V dropped 2 bases and J dropped 1; count of bases not matched to a gene: 5. The CDR3 sequence is CASSLGSGSSYEQYF. The CDR3 coding sequence is TGTGCCAGCAGTTTAGGTAGCGGGTCATCCTACGAGCAGTACTTC.

The chain uses TRBV29-1 and TRBJ2-2; maybe TRBD2 (6 bases). The CDR3 covers 17 residues. Trimming pared 0 bases from V and 3 bases from J, leaving 17 bases between. Germline V gives CDR1 SQVTM, CDR2 ANQGSEA. CDR3 loop: CSVEDLRWGVDTGELFF. Here the CDR3 DNA reads TGCAGCGTTGAAGATCTTCGATGGGGGGTGGACACCGGGGAGCTGTTTTTT.

The V call is TRBV27, the J call TRBJ1-1, with 10 nucleotides matching TRBD1. J gave up 6 bases and V 2 bases, and 6 bases lay outside the gene matches. CDR3 size: 15 residues. Per the germline V gene, CDR1 is MNHEY and CDR2 is SMNVEV (reference sequence). The CDR3 DNA reads as TGTGCCAGCAGTTTAGTTGGGACAGGGGCCGCTGAAGCTTTCTTT. The encoded protein is CASSLVGTGAAEAFF.

The rearrangement joins TRBV25-1 to TRBJ1-1; possible D gene TRBD1, 5 bases. The CDR3 sequence is 16 residues long. With 2 bases removed from V and 2 bases from J, the gap between germline ends came to 15 bases. Germline loops: CDR1 MGHDK, CDR2 SYGVNS. The CDR3 coding sequence is TGTGCCAGCAGTGAAGCGGGGCCGCTTTTCAACACTGAAGCTTTCTTT. Translating gives CASSEAGPLFNTEAFF.

This chain joins TRBV27 and TRBJ2-4; 9 bases align to TRBD2. Germline values: CDR1 MNHEY, CDR2 SMNVEV (reference sequence). This CDR3 is built from 16 residues. V lost 5 bases, J lost 2 bases, and 7 bases stayed unmatched. For the CDR3, the DNA is TGTGCCAGCAGTGTCGGCGGGAGGGTGTCCAAAAACATTCAGTACTTC. Residues: CASSVGGRVSKNIQYF.

The chain links TRBV11-2 to TRBJ2-1; D gene unclear. V dropped 4 bases and J dropped 4 bases, with 8 bases sitting between them. Germline CDR1 reads SGHAT; CDR2 reads FQNNGV. The CDR3 extends over 13 amino acids. The CDR3 region has the DNA TGTGCCAGCAGCTCCGAGGTATACAATGAGCAGTTCTTC. This codes for CASSSEVYNEQFF.

The chain joins TRBV4-1 to TRBJ1-4; TRBD1 agrees at 9 bases. Germline CDR1 MGHRA, CDR2 YSYEKL. J gave up 4 bases and V 3 bases, and 12 bases lay outside the gene matches. The CDR3 covers 18 residues. CDR3 coding DNA: TGCGCCAGCAGCCACGCCCGGGACAGGGCAGACCGTAATGAAAAACTGTTTTTT. Translated, it gives CASSHARDRADRNEKLFF.

V usage is TRBV16 and J usage is TRBJ2-2, with D uncertain. The CDR3 runs to 15 residues. The V end was cut by 0 bases, the J end by 0 bases, with 5 bases between. CDR1 and CDR2 (germline): KGHSY, FQNENV. The CDR3 sequence is CASSQSSANTGELFF. CDR3 sequence (DNA): TGTGCCAGCAGCCAATCGTCTGCGAACACCGGGGAGCTGTTTTTT. Variable domain in full (rest from reference TRBV16 and TRBJ2-2): GEEVAQTPKHLVRGEGQKAKLYCAPIKGHSYVFWYQQVLKNEFKFLISFQNENVFDETGMPKERFSAKCLPNSPCSLEIQATKLEDSAVYFCASSQSSANTGELFFGEGSRLTVL.

The V and J genes are TRBV5-1 and TRBJ2-1; perhaps TRBD2 as D (5 bases). The germline V and J ends were trimmed by 1 base and 8 bases, with 10 bases remaining between them. Germline V gene data show CDR1 as SGHRS and CDR2 as YFSETQ. The CDR3 totals 13 residues. The CDR3 spells CASSLRGSDEQFF. The CDR3 DNA sequence: TGCGCCAGCAGCTTGCGAGGGTCGGATGAGCAGTTCTTC.

This clone was counted a few times. J is TRBJ2-7 and V is TRBV16, with 8 bases matching TRBD1. This CDR3 has 15 residues. CDR1 KGHSY and CDR2 FQNENV come from the germline V gene. Losses at the gene ends were 0 bases for V and 3 bases for J; bases not matched to a gene: 4. This chain's CDR3 is CASSQSRQGNYEQYF. As DNA, the CDR3 is TGTGCCAGCAGCCAATCGCGACAGGGGAACTACGAGCAGTACTTC.

V usage is TRBV19 and J usage is TRBJ1-5, with D maybe TRBD1 (5 bases). Between the trimmed V and J ends, which lost 7 bases and 1 base, there was a span of 17 bases. This CDR3 has 16 amino acids. The germline V gene encodes CDR1 LNHDA and CDR2 SQIVND (reference sequence). The CDR3 nucleotides are TGTGCCAGTAAGGAACGGGGGGGTGGGAGCAATCAGCCCCAGCATTTT. Translating gives CASKERGGGSNQPQHF.

This chain uses TRBV28 with TRBJ1-1; 7 bases fit TRBD1. In germline, CDR1 is MDHEN, CDR2 SYDVKM. With V trimmed by 6 bases and J by 2 bases, 18 bases remained unmatched. The CDR3 runs to 18 residues. CDR3 amino acids: CASSPRGTAGGLNTEAFF. CDR3 DNA sequence: TGTGCCAGCAGCCCCAGGGGGACGGCGGGGGGTCTCAACACTGAAGCTTTCTTT.

The rearrangement links TRBV30 to TRBJ2-7, with TRBD1 identical over 8 bases. This CDR3 contains 13 residues. Germline lookup yields CDR1 GTSNPN and CDR2 SVGIG (reference sequence). Trimming removed 5 bases from V and 2 bases from J; junction bases left unmatched: 5. CDR3 DNA: TGTGCCTGGGCGCCGGGACAGGCCTACGAGCAGTACTTC. Translating gives CAWAPGQAYEQYF.

The CDR3 sequence is CASSLTPGLAGGQYTQYF. The CDR3 region has the DNA TGTGCCAGCAGCCTAACCCCGGGACTAGCGGGAGGGCAATATACGCAGTATTTT. The J gene is TRBJ2-3, the V gene TRBV4-2, with 16 bases that match TRBD2. The junction had 11 bases not matched to a gene; V was cut back by 4 bases and J by 7 bases. This CDR3 has 18 amino acids. The germline V gene has CDR1 LGHNA and CDR2 YNFKEQ.

This sequence joins TRBV4-1 and TRBJ2-3, with TRBD2 identical over 11 bases. Germline V gives CDR1 MGHRA, CDR2 YSYEKL. The trim removed 1 base at V and 2 bases at J, leaving 2 bases unmatched. CDR3 size: 16 residues. The CDR3 is CASSQGLAGSTDTQYF. Written as DNA, the CDR3 is TGCGCCAGCAGCCAAGGACTAGCGGGATCCACAGATACGCAGTATTTT.

The gene calls are TRBV6-6 and TRBJ2-5; tentative D call: TRBD1 (5 bases). V lost 2 bases and J lost 1, with 11 bases in between. The germline gives CDR1 MNHNY, CDR2 SVGAGI (reference sequence). The CDR3 contains 15 residues. The CDR3 spells CASSYPRASQETQYF. The CDR3 nucleotides read TGTGCCAGCAGTTACCCCAGGGCTTCCCAAGAGACCCAGTACTTC.

The chain carries TRBV12-5 and TRBJ1-2; 10 nucleotides agree with TRBD1. V gave up 0 bases and J gave up 7 bases; unmatched junction bases: 8. Germline loops: CDR1 LGHNT, CDR2 FRNRAP. The CDR3 is 16 residues long. Here the CDR3 DNA reads TGTGCTAGTGGTTTGGTAGCCGGGACAGGGGAGACTGGCTACACCTTC. Residues: CASGLVAGTGETGYTF.

This clone occurred once. The chain links TRBV2 to TRBJ2-7; 7 bases are a match to TRBD2. V lost 7 bases and J lost 4; bases outside the gene matches: 13. Germline V gene sequence: CDR1 SNHLY, CDR2 FYNNEI. There are 15 residues in the CDR3. In nucleotides, the CDR3 is TGTGCCAGCACCGAAGAGGGAGGGCTTACGTACGAGCAGTACTTC. Its translation: CASTEEGGLTYEQYF. The complete variable domain, with remaining parts taken from reference TRBV2 and TRBJ2-7, reads EPEVTQTPSHQVTQMGQEVILRCVPISNHLYFYWYRQILGQKVEFLVSFYNNEISEKSEIFDDQFSVERPDGSNFTLKIRSTKLEDSAMYFCASTEEGGLTYEQYFGPGTRLTVT.

The chain uses TRBV2 and TRBJ2-3, with D unresolved. Trimming shortened V by 6 bases and J by 2 bases, and 15 bases separated the two germline ends. Germline V lookup: CDR1 SNHLY, CDR2 FYNNEI. CDR3 length equals 15 residues. The CDR3 loop reads CASRTYVSTTDTQYF. CDR3 DNA: TGTGCCAGCAGGACTTACGTCTCTACCACAGATACGCAGTATTTT. The full variable domain, completed using reference TRBV2 and TRBJ2-3, is EPEVTQTPSHQVTQMGQEVILRCVPISNHLYFYWYRQILGQKVEFLVSFYNNEISEKSEIFDDQFSVERPDGSNFTLKIRSTKLEDSAMYFCASRTYVSTTDTQYFGPGTRLTVL.

The sample holds one count of this clone. V gene TRBV9 combines with J gene TRBJ2-3, with D perhaps matching TRBD1 (6 bases). The CDR3 spans 15 residues. With 2 bases removed from V and 9 bases from J, the gap between germline ends came to 19 bases. The germline V gene has CDR1 SGDLS and CDR2 YYNGEE. CDR3 nucleotide sequence: TGTGCCAGCAGCGTCCTGGGGGCGGCGATTGAGACGCAGTATTTT. Its translation: CASSVLGAAIETQYF.

In this sample, this clone turned up once. This chain uses TRBV2 with TRBJ2-7; 9 bases match TRBD2. The germline gives CDR1 SNHLY, CDR2 FYNNEI. The CDR3 totals 15 residues. The V and J ends lost 1 base and 3 bases, in that order; junction bases with no gene match: 4. CDR3 in amino acids: CASSEVRLAVYEQYF. The CDR3, as DNA: TGTGCCAGCAGTGAAGTGAGACTAGCGGTCTACGAGCAGTACTTC. The full variable domain, its missing parts supplied by reference TRBV2 and TRBJ2-7, is EPEVTQTPSHQVTQMGQEVILRCVPISNHLYFYWYRQILGQKVEFLVSFYNNEISEKSEIFDDQFSVERPDGSNFTLKIRSTKLEDSAMYFCASSEVRLAVYEQYFGPGTRLTVT.

The V call is TRBV9, the J call TRBJ1-1; 7 bases map to TRBD1. The germline gives CDR1 SGDLS, CDR2 YYNGEE. V gave up 5 bases and J gave up 0 bases; unmatched junction bases: 16. The CDR3 consists of 18 residues. CDR3 nucleotide sequence: TGTGCCAGCAGTGGGTTAACCCGGGACAGCAAGATGAACACTGAAGCTTTCTTT. Translation gives CASSGLTRDSKMNTEAFF.

The rearrangement links TRBV2 to TRBJ2-3, with D possibly TRBD1 on 6 matching bases. The CDR3 extends over 13 amino acids. V was pared by 6 bases and J by 6 bases, with 13 bases between. Germline V gives CDR1 SNHLY, CDR2 FYNNEI. The CDR3 loop reads CASSNRVTDTQYF. The CDR3 DNA sequence: TGTGCCAGCAGCAACAGGGTCACGGATACGCAGTATTTT.

The chain combines TRBV27 with TRBJ2-5; weak D call: TRBD2 (5 bases). This CDR3 comprises 14 residues. V was clipped by 3 bases and J by 2 bases, with 10 bases between them. Germline V gives CDR1 MNHEY, CDR2 SMNVEV (reference sequence). The CDR3 loop is CASSFGAAQETQYF. CDR3 nucleotides: TGTGCCAGCAGTTTTGGAGCGGCTCAAGAGACCCAGTACTTC.

The chain recombines TRBV18 with TRBJ2-6, with a tentative D call TRBD1 (5 bases). V lost 2 bases, J lost 0 bases, and 14 bases lay in between. CDR3 length: 18 residues. Germline CDR1 KGHSH, CDR2 LQKENI. CDR3 DNA sequence: TGTGCCAGCTCACCAGGCGAAGGGGTTCGCTCTGGGGCCAACGTCCTGACTTTC. Its protein product is CASSPGEGVRSGANVLTF.